The T cell receptor (beta chain) described here comes from a study of shared clonotypes between healthy human individuals. Worth noting for this clone: Its antigen remains unknown. Other DNA sequences in the sample encode the same CDR3.

Some clones are missing from TCRdb's copy, which holds only in-frame ones; the method was immunoSEQ multiplex PCR. The repertoire holds some 2.4 million clones, with roughly 93% as singletons. V was pared by 0 bases and J by 2 bases, with 3 bases of the junction left unmatched. Germline-derived CDR1 and CDR2 are KGHSH and LQKENI. This CDR3 has 15 residues. General study results and limits: Generally, estimated richness proved larger in naive subsets than it did in memory subsets.

The sequenced sample consisted of naive CD4+ T cells from PBMCs. Subset noted: CD45RA+ positively selected. This clonotype was sampled from a man aged 18 to 29 in good health. Some clones in this sample may be carry-over from other donors' samples. The chain uses TRBV18 and TRBJ2-5; 7 positions agree with TRBD1. CDR3 sequence reads: CASSPPGQRQETQYF. The DNA of the CDR3 is TGTGCCAGCTCACCACCGGGACAGAGACAAGAGACCCAGTACTTC.